The clone carrying this T cell receptor beta chain was seen only once. 13 Jbeta primers and 60 Vbeta primers were used for the PCR. Only in-frame clones appear in the TCRdb table, and some are missing; sequencing was by immunoSEQ multiplex PCR. The sample yields 150,000 or so clones, 73% seen once. This sample is part of a study of cytomegalovirus exposure and HLA in healthy donors. Germline V gene lookup returns CDR1 SGHRS and CDR2 YFSETQ. There are 17 residues in the CDR3. The trim removed 2 bases at V and 6 bases at J, leaving 10 bases unmatched. This receptor was obtained from a young woman in good health and CMV-seronegative. Sample: PBMCs. The chain joins TRBV5-1 to TRBJ2-3; 12 bases agree with TRBD2. This CDR3 reads CASSFGPSGRAVDTQYF. CDR3 DNA: TGCGCCAGCAGCTTCGGGCCTAGCGGGAGGGCCGTTGATACGCAGTATTTT.